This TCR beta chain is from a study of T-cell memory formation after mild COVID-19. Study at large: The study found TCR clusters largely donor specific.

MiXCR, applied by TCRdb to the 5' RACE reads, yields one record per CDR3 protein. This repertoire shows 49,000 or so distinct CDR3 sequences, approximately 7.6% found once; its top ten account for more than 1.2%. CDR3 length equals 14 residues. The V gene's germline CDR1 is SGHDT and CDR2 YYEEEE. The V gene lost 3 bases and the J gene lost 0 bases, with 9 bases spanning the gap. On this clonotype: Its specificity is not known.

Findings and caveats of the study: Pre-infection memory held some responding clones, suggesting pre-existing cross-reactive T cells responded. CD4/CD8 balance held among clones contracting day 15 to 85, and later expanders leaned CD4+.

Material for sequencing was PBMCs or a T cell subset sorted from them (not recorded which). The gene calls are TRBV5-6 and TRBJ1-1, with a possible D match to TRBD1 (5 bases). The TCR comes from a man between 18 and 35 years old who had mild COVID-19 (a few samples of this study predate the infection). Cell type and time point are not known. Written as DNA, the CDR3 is TGTGCCAGCAGCTGGACAATTATGAACACTGAAGCTTTCTTT. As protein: CASSWTIMNTEAFF.